These 2 T cell receptor beta chains came from one sample sequenced in a study of identical twins. TCRdb reprocessed the 5' RACE reads with MiXCR, giving one entry per CDR3 protein. Of 450,000 to 650,000 distinct CDR3 sequences in the sample, over 8.5% are singletons; the top ten hold under 3%. The data were also submitted as part of a second study, on yellow fever vaccine responses in identical twins.

Sequences were obtained from PBMCs. The source of these receptors is a woman aged 18 to 35 in good health.

The chain joins TRBV5-1 to TRBJ2-5, with unresolved D. This CDR3 comprises 13 residues. Looked up from germline, CDR1 is SGHRS and CDR2 is YFSETQ. Trimming removed 0 bases from V and 3 bases from J, with 6 bases in between. The CDR3 coding sequence is TGCGCCAGCAGCTTGGTATTCGAAGAGACCCAGTACTTC. Translation gives CASSLVFEETQYF. Full variable domain (outside the CDR3, taken from reference TRBV5-1 and TRBJ2-5): KAGVTQTPRYLIKTRGQQVTLSCSPISGHRSVSWYQQTPGQGLQFLFEYFSETQRNKGNFPGRFSGRQFSNSRSEMNVSTLELGDSALYLCASSLVFEETQYFGPGTRLLVL.

The chain employs TRBV2 and TRBJ1-2; D might be TRBD1 (6 bases). CDR1 and CDR2 from the germline V gene are SNHLY and FYNNEI. CDR3 length: 16 residues. Trimming took off 5 bases at V and 1 base at J, with 17 bases between the two ends. CDR3: CASSPAGVGGNYGYTF. The CDR3, as DNA: TGTGCCAGCAGTCCGGCAGGGGTCGGTGGTAACTATGGCTACACCTTC.